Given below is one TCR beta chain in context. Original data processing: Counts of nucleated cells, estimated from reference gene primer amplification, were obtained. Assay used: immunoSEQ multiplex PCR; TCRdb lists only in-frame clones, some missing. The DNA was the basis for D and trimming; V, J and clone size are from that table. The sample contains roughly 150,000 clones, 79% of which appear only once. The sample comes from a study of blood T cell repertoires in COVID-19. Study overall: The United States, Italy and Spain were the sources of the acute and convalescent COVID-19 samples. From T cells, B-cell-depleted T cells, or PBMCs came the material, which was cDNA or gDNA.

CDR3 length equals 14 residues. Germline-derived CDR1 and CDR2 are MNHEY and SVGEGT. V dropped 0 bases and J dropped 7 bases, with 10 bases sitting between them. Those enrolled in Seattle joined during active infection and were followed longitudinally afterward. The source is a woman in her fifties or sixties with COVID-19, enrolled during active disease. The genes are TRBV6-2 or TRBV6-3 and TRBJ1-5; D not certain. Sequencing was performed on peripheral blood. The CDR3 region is CASSYSWEGQPQHF. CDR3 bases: TGTGCCAGCAGTTACTCCTGGGAGGGACAGCCCCAGCATTTT.